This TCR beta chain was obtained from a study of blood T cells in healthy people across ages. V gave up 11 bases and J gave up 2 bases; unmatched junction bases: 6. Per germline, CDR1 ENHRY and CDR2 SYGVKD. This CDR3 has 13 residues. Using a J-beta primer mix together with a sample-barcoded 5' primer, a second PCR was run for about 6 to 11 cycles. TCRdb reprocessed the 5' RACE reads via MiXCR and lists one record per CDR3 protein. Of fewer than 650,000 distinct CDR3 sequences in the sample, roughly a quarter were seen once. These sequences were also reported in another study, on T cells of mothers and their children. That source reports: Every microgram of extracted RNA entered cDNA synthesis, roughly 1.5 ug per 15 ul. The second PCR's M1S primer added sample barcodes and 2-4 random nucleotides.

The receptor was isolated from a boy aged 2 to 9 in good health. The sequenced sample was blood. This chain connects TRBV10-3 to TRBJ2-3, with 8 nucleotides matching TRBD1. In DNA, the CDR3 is TGTGCCGCAGAGACAGGGGACACAGATACGCAGTATTTT. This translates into CAAETGDTDTQYF.